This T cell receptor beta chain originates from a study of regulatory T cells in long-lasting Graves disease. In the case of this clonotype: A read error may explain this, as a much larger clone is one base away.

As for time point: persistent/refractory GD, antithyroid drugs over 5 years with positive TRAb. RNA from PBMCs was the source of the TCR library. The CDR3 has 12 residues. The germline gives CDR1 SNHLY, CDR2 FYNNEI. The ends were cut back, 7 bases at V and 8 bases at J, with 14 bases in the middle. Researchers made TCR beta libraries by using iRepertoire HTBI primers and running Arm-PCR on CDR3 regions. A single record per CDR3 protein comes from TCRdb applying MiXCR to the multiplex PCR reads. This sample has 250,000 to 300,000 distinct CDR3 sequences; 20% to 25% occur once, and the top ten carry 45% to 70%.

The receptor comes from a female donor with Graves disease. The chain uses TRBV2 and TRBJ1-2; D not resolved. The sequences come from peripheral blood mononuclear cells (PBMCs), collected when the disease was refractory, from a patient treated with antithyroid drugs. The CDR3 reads CASMEHVQGYTF. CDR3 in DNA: TGTGCCAGCATGGAACATGTGCAAGGCTACACCTTC.